The 18 T cell receptor beta chains reported below all come from one sample, sequenced in a study of blood T cell repertoires in COVID-19. Assay used: immunoSEQ multiplex PCR; TCRdb lists only in-frame clones, some missing. The sample has about 240,000 clones; roughly four fifths are singletons. Sequences were obtained from peripheral blood. The receptors here all came from a woman of 80 years or more with COVID-19, enrolled during active disease.

The rearrangement links TRBV3-1 (or the pseudogene TRBV3-2) to TRBJ1-2; D is unclear. The ends were cut back, 8 bases at V and 4 bases at J, with 20 bases in the middle. CDR1 and CDR2 from the germline V gene are LGHDT and YNNKEL (reference sequence). This CDR3 contains 15 residues. This CDR3 reads CASQENSGASYGYTF. CDR3 sequence (DNA): TGTGCCAGCCAGGAAAATTCGGGAGCTTCCTATGGCTACACCTTC.

V gene TRBV2 combines with J gene TRBJ1-1; D ambiguous. Trimming cost V 6 bases and J 6 bases, with 23 bases left between them. This CDR3 is 16 amino acids long. CDR1 and CDR2 (germline): SNHLY, FYNNEI. The CDR3 region is CASRRTAIRESAEAFF. The CDR3 region has the DNA TGTGCCAGCAGGAGGACGGCCATTAGGGAGTCAGCTGAAGCTTTCTTT.

Only a few counts were recorded for this clone. V and J are TRBV6-6 and TRBJ1-5; D gene unclear. CDR3 length: 13 amino acids. CDR1 and CDR2 (germline): MNHNY, SVGAGI (reference sequence). V shed 5 bases and J shed 1 base, with 6 bases lying between them. In DNA, the CDR3 is TGTGCCAGCAGTCTACAGAGCAATCAGCCCCAGCATTTT. Amino acid sequence: CASSLQSNQPQHF.

The chain carries TRBV18 and TRBJ1-2, with D maybe TRBD1 (6 bases). The CDR3 is made up of 14 amino acids. V was cut by 4 bases and J by 3 bases, with 12 bases left in between. Germline CDR1 and CDR2: KGHSH and LQKENI. CDR3 sequence: CASSLSQGHYGYTF. The DNA of the CDR3 is TGTGCCAGCTCACTGAGTCAGGGGCACTATGGCTACACCTTC.

The CDR3 DNA follows: TGTGCCAGCAGTTCGACAGGGGTTAGCAATCAGCCCCAGCATTTT. Translated: CASSSTGVSNQPQHF. The chain joins TRBV2 to TRBJ1-5; 8 nucleotides match TRBD1. In germline, CDR1 is SNHLY, CDR2 FYNNEI. Trimming cost V 5 bases and J 0 bases; bases outside gene matches: 3. The CDR3 spans 15 residues. The full variable domain, rest sourced from reference TRBV2 and TRBJ1-5, is EPEVTQTPSHQVTQMGQEVILRCVPISNHLYFYWYRQILGQKVEFLVSFYNNEISEKSEIFDDQFSVERPDGSNFTLKIRSTKLEDSAMYFCASSSTGVSNQPQHFGDGTRLSIL.

CDR3 DNA: TGTGCCAGCAGCTGGGAGGCAGGGCGCGAGCAGTACTTC. Translated: CASSWEAGREQYF. This chain connects TRBV7-2 to TRBJ2-7, with a possible D match to TRBD2 (6 bases). The ends were cut back, 4 bases at V and 6 bases at J, with 13 bases in the middle. Germline assignment: CDR1 SGHTA and CDR2 FQGNSA. This CDR3 has 13 residues.

J is TRBJ1-1 and V is TRBV6-5; 10 nucleotides line up with TRBD1. CDR1 and CDR2 from the germline V gene are MNHEY and SVGAGI. The length of the CDR3 is 13 residues. The V and J ends lost 6 bases and 4 bases, in that order; junction bases with no gene match: 2. The CDR3 coding sequence is TGTGCCAGCAGGACAGGGGGCGTCACTGAAGCTTTCTTT. Amino acid sequence: CASRTGGVTEAFF.

The chain has TRBV6-5 and TRBJ1-5; D is undetermined. The germline V gene has CDR1 MNHEY and CDR2 SVGAGI. With 4 bases removed from V and 6 bases from J, the gap between germline ends came to 13 bases. The CDR3 contains 14 residues. In DNA, the CDR3 is TGTGCCAGCAGTTCCAACGCTCGAGGTCAGCCCCAGCATTTT. Amino acid sequence: CASSSNARGQPQHF.

The genes are TRBV5-1 and TRBJ1-1; D is ambiguous. V gave up 4 bases and J gave up 1 base, with 11 bases separating them. The CDR3 has 14 amino acids. Germline lookup yields CDR1 SGHRS and CDR2 YFSETQ. CDR3 protein: CASSLFYGNTEAFF. DNA of the CDR3: TGCGCCAGCAGCCTCTTTTACGGGAACACTGAAGCTTTCTTT.

This chain connects TRBV4-2 to TRBJ1-2, with D maybe TRBD1 (5 bases). The germline V gene encodes CDR1 LGHNA and CDR2 YNFKEQ. CDR3 length: 19 residues. V was clipped by 2 bases and J by 5 bases, with 27 bases between them. CDR3 amino acids: CASSQWPLRDSGSGYGYTF. CDR3 sequence (DNA): TGTGCCAGCAGCCAATGGCCCCTTCGGGACTCCGGAAGCGGGTATGGCTACACCTTC.

Only a few counts were recorded for this clone. This rearrangement joins TRBV28 to TRBJ1-3; D remains unclear. Germline V gene lookup returns CDR1 MDHEN and CDR2 SYDVKM. The V gene lost 5 bases and the J gene lost 4 bases, with 6 bases spanning the gap. The CDR3 contains 12 residues. CDR3 protein: CASSLQGNTIYF. CDR3 nucleotides: TGTGCCAGCAGTCTGCAGGGAAACACCATATATTTT.

The genes are TRBV14 and TRBJ2-4; tentative D call: TRBD2 (6 bases). There are 15 residues in the CDR3. V was trimmed by 5 bases and J by 0 bases, leaving 11 bases between them. Germline V gives CDR1 SGHDN, CDR2 FVKESK. The CDR3 bases are TGTGCCAGCAGCAGGAGGGACTTAGCCAAAAACATTCAGTACTTC. It translates to CASSRRDLAKNIQYF.

This rearrangement joins TRBV4-1 to TRBJ2-3, with TRBD2 identical over 9 bases. The CDR3 loop spans 15 amino acids. Germline lookup yields CDR1 MGHRA and CDR2 YSYEKL. Trimming at V came to 0 bases and at J to 5 bases, leaving 3 bases not matched to a gene. The CDR3 spells CASSQDQLAGDTQYF. CDR3 DNA sequence: TGCGCCAGCAGCCAAGATCAACTAGCGGGAGATACGCAGTATTTT.

Only one count was recorded for this clone. V and J are TRBV3-1 (or the pseudogene TRBV3-2) and TRBJ1-5; TRBD1 matches 7 bases. The CDR3 is 16 amino acids. CDR1 and CDR2 (germline): LGHDT, YNNKEL (reference sequence). V dropped 1 base and J dropped 4; count of bases not matched to a gene: 7. Here the CDR3 reads CASSQGGTEGNQPQHF. In nucleotides, the CDR3 is TGTGCCAGCAGCCAAGGGGGGACAGAGGGGAATCAGCCCCAGCATTTT.

The rearrangement links TRBV14 to TRBJ1-2; D is ambiguous. The CDR3 has 13 amino acids. Between the trimmed V and J ends, which lost 2 bases and 4 bases, there was a span of 8 bases. In germline, CDR1 is SGHDN, CDR2 FVKESK. CDR3 protein: CASSQSTVYGYTF. CDR3 DNA sequence: TGTGCCAGCAGCCAAAGTACGGTCTATGGCTACACCTTC.

The gene calls are TRBV5-4 and TRBJ1-2, with D uncertain. Germline V gene data show CDR1 as SGHNT and CDR2 as YYREEE (reference sequence). V was trimmed by 1 base and J by 6 bases, leaving 10 bases between them. CDR3 length equals 13 residues. The CDR3 sequence: CASSLSRRDGYTF. In DNA, the CDR3 is TGTGCCAGCAGCTTGTCGCGGCGGGATGGCTACACCTTC.

Written as DNA, the CDR3 is TGTGCCAGTAGTATAGAGGGGGCGCGTCGTGGCTACACCTTC. Amino acid sequence: CASSIEGARRGYTF. V and J are TRBV19 and TRBJ1-2; weak D call: TRBD1 (6 bases). CDR1 is LNHDA and CDR2 is SQIVND in the germline V gene (reference sequence). Trimming removed 0 bases from V and 7 bases from J, with 12 bases in between. CDR3 length: 14 amino acids.

In this sample, this clone turned up once. Germline is not matched at one junction end, which may reflect a read error. The chain is built from TRBV7-9 and TRBJ2-1; D unclear. CDR3 length: 14 amino acids. Per the germline V gene, CDR1 is SEHNR and CDR2 is FQNEAQ (reference sequence). The CDR3 region is CASSPAITVPVELF. CDR3 DNA sequence: TGTGCCAGCAGCCCAGCCATAACCGTGCCAGTGGAGCTCTTC.